The clone carrying this T cell receptor beta chain is a singleton in its sample. This record comes from a study of T cell responses to AZD1222 COVID-19 vaccine. With 3 bases removed from V and 7 bases from J, the gap between germline ends came to 7 bases. CDR3 length: 11 amino acids. Germline CDR1 reads DFQATT; CDR2 reads SNEGSKA (reference sequence). Profiled with immunoSEQ multiplex PCR; TCRdb holds only in-frame clones, not every one. The data hold 150,000 to 200,000 clones, with roughly 94% observed a single time. The sequencing used peripheral blood, collected 28 days after the second AZD1222 dose. The chain recombines TRBV20-1 with TRBJ2-1; D gene ambiguous. The receptor was derived from an adult who received the AZD1222 COVID-19 vaccine. The CDR3 reads CSASQPNEQFF. In DNA form, the CDR3 reads TGCAGTGCTAGCCAGCCAAATGAGCAGTTCTTC.